This TCR beta chain was sequenced in a study of T cell responses to AZD1222 COVID-19 vaccine. Whole-study context: Second-dose intervals of approximately 4 or approximately 12 weeks were pooled.

Germline CDR1 and CDR2: SNHLY and FYNNEI. The ends were cut back, 8 bases at V and 0 bases at J, with 7 bases in the middle. This CDR3 has 12 amino acids. This table comes from immunoSEQ multiplex PCR, and its TCRdb copy is limited to in-frame clones, with some not included. The sample yields 100,000 to 150,000 clones, 85% to 95% seen once. Whole-study findings and limits: Repertoire sampling was restricted to post-peak T cell response timepoints.

With regard to this clone: The antigen remains undetermined.

This chain links TRBV2 with TRBJ1-1; D ambiguous. This material consisted of peripheral blood, taken on day 0 of AZD1222 vaccination. This TCR was recovered from an adult in good health. CDR3 residues: CASPTLNTEAFF. For the CDR3, the DNA is TGTGCCAGCCCAACGCTGAACACTGAAGCTTTCTTT.